Below are 11 T cell receptor beta chains sequenced from a single sample in a study of T-cell reconstitution after alpha-beta-depleted transplantation in children (dated by TCRdb to about 2016). Library creation used PCR. The instrument was an Illumina HiSeq 2500. TCR libraries were prepared with molecular barcoding, using unique molecular identifiers to normalize TCRbeta repertoire quantification. TCRdb trimmed public reads at Q25 via fastp, called clones via MiXCR and kept in-frame beta chains. All rows with the same CDR3 protein become a single entry with the most common DNA and genes. This sample comprises 500,000 or so distinct CDR3 sequences, roughly an eighth of them detected only once. The top ten constitute less than 15% of the sample. This sample's treatment or condition label indicates: allogeneic hematopoietic cell transplantation with graft depleted of TCRalphabeta T cells and CD19 B cells.

The sequenced sample was PBMCs, mostly from graft donor cells, obtained 180 days after TCRalphabeta/CD19-depleted stem cell transplant. The receptors stem from a female patient between 2 and 15 years old who had a stem cell transplant for aplastic anemia, so the T cells may come from the graft donor.

This clonotype showed up just a few times. The V gene is TRBV9, the J gene TRBJ1-5, with D uncertain. This CDR3 is built from 15 residues. The V gene lost 3 bases and the J gene lost 0 bases, with 10 bases spanning the gap. From germline, CDR1 is SGDLS and CDR2 YYNGEE. The DNA for the CDR3 is TGTGCCAGCAGCGCCTCGGGCTATAGCAATCAGCCCCAGCATTTT. Encoded protein: CASSASGYSNQPQHF.

This clonotype has only a few counts. The CDR3: CSASGGFSYNEQFF. The CDR3 DNA reads TGCAGTGCCAGCGGGGGTTTCTCCTACAATGAGCAGTTCTTC. The V and J genes are TRBV20-1 and TRBJ2-1; 8 bases are shared with TRBD2. CDR3 length: 14 amino acids. V dropped 6 bases and J dropped 0; count of bases not matched to a gene: 4. Germline lookup yields CDR1 DFQATT and CDR2 SNEGSKA (reference sequence).

The gene calls are TRBV28 and TRBJ1-4; D remains unclear. Germline values: CDR1 MDHEN, CDR2 SYDVKM. V was cut by 3 bases and J by 4 bases, with 9 bases left in between. This CDR3 comprises 14 residues. CDR3 sequence reads: CASSFAGNNEKLFF. In DNA form, the CDR3 reads TGTGCCAGCAGTTTCGCGGGGAATAATGAAAAACTGTTTTTT.

This clonotype came up a few times. The chain recombines TRBV27 with TRBJ2-5; TRBD1 or TRBD2 may be the D gene (5 bases each). CDR1 and CDR2 from the germline V gene are MNHEY and SMNVEV (reference sequence). Trimming took 2 bases from V and 7 from J, leaving 17 bases between them. The CDR3 consists of 15 residues. The CDR3 DNA reads TGTGCCAGCAGTTTAATTTCCGGGGCCCGGGGGACCCAGTACTTC. Translating gives CASSLISGARGTQYF.

This clonotype was detected a few times. The chain uses TRBV18 and TRBJ1-4, with D perhaps matching TRBD1 (5 bases). Trimming took off 3 bases at V and 0 bases at J, with 8 bases between the two ends. Germline V CDR1 and CDR2: KGHSH, LQKENI. The CDR3 consists of 15 residues. The CDR3 DNA is TGTGCCAGCTCACCCGTCAGGGCAACTAATGAAAAACTGTTTTTT. It codes for CASSPVRATNEKLFF.

J is TRBJ2-5 and V is TRBV20-1; the D gene is possibly TRBD2 (6 bases). V was clipped by 0 bases and J by 5 bases, with 16 bases between them. This CDR3 region has 15 residues. CDR1 is DFQATT, CDR2 SNEGSKA, per germline (reference sequence). CDR3 protein: CSARDPSGLQETQYF. DNA for the CDR3: TGCAGTGCTAGAGATCCCTCGGGACTTCAGGAGACCCAGTACTTC.

Remarks on this clonotype: This may arise from a read error, as a much more abundant clone is one base away. The gene calls are TRBV7-8 and TRBJ2-7, with D tentatively TRBD1 (6 bases). This CDR3 has 15 residues. Germline V CDR1 and CDR2: SGHVS, FQNEAQ. The V gene lost 4 bases and the J gene lost 3 bases, with 16 bases spanning the gap. The CDR3 DNA sequence: TGTGCCAGCAGCTGGCGGACAGTGGTTTTCTACGAGCAGTACTTC. Its protein product is CASSWRTVVFYEQYF. The full variable domain, with the rest looked up from reference TRBV7-8 and TRBJ2-7, is GAGVSQSPRYKVAKRGQDVALRCDPISGHVSLFWYQQALGQGPEFLTYFQNEAQLDKSGLPSDRFFAERPEGSVSTLKIQRTQQEDSAVYLCASSWRTVVFYEQYFGPGTRLTVT.

The chain combines TRBV29-1 with TRBJ2-1, with D unresolved. The V end lost 4 bases, the J end lost 6 bases, and 4 bases lay between the germline ends. The CDR3 has 10 residues. Germline values: CDR1 SQVTM, CDR2 ANQGSEA. CDR3 sequence: CSVALNEQFF. The CDR3 DNA is TGCAGCGTTGCCCTCAATGAGCAGTTCTTC.

The chain carries TRBV11-3 and TRBJ2-1; 7 bases line up with TRBD1. The V and J ends lost 4 bases and 2 bases, in that order; junction bases with no gene match: 8. Germline V gene sequence: CDR1 SGHNT, CDR2 YENEEA. The CDR3 is 16 residues long. CDR3 sequence reads: CASSWVGTATYNEQFF. CDR3 DNA: TGTGCCAGCAGCTGGGTCGGGACAGCGACCTACAATGAGCAGTTCTTC. The variable domain in full, with the rest retrieved from reference TRBV11-3 and TRBJ2-1, is EAGVVQSPRYKIIEKKQPVAFWCNPISGHNTLYWYLQNLGQGPELLIRYENEEAVDDSQLPKDRFSAERLKGVDSTLKIQPAELGDSAVYLCASSWVGTATYNEQFFGPGTRLTVL.

This clonotype was detected only a few times. This rearrangement joins TRBV6-2 or TRBV6-3 to TRBJ1-1; D gene ambiguous. CDR1 MNHEY and CDR2 SVGEGT come from the germline V gene. The V and J ends lost 1 base and 3 bases respectively, with 15 bases between them. The CDR3 loop spans 16 amino acids. As DNA, the CDR3 is TGTGCCAGCAGTTACTTGCAGGTGTGGTGGGACACTGAAGCTTTCTTT. This codes for CASSYLQVWWDTEAFF.

Many counts were recorded for this clonotype. The chain recombines TRBV15 with TRBJ2-2; D tentatively reads TRBD1 or TRBD2 (6 bases each). Germline V gene lookup returns CDR1 LNHNV and CDR2 YYDKDF (reference sequence). This CDR3 comprises 15 residues. Trimming removed 1 base from V and 6 bases from J, with 12 bases in between. The DNA for the CDR3 is TGTGCCACCAGCAGAGGCCCCGGGGGCGCCGGGGAGCTGTTTTTT. Its protein is CATSRGPGGAGELFF.